The present TCR beta chain was sequenced within a study of shared clonotypes between healthy human individuals. General study findings and limits: Owing to a small donor count, the genetic and exposure-history diversity represented was limited.

The assay used deep level. The DNA input per sorted-subset replicate PCR was 200 ng, corresponding to some 27,000 T cell genomes. The data were produced by immunoSEQ multiplex PCR, yet TCRdb's version contains in-frame clones alone and is incomplete. The sample records about 980,000 clones, more than 75% being singletons. For this clone: The antigen is not known.

Trimming stripped 2 bases from V and 6 bases from J, with 17 bases between. Per germline, CDR1 GTSNPN and CDR2 SVGIG (reference sequence). The CDR3 covers 15 residues. The sample was memory CD4+ T cells sorted from blood. Documented subset: CD45RA-negative fraction. V usage is TRBV30 and J usage is TRBJ1-5, with D perhaps matching TRBD1 (6 bases). This TCR was sampled from a man younger than 35 in good health. The CDR3 coding sequence is TGTGCCTGGAGTAACGGACAGCGGGTTCCTCAGCCCCAGCATTTT. This sequence encodes CAWSNGQRVPQPQHF.